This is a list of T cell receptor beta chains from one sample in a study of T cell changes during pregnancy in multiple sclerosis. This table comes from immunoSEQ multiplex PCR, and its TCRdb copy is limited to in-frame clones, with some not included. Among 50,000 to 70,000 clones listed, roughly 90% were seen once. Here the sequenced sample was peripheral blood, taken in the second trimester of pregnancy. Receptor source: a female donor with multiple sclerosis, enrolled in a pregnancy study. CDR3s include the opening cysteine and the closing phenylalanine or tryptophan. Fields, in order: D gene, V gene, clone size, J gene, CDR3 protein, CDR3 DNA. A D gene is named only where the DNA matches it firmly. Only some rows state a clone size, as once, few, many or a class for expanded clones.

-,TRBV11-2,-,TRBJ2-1,CASRETGSYNEQFF,TGTGCCAGCAGGGAGACCGGTTCCTACAATGAGCAGTTCTTC
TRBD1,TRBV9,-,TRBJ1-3,CASSVGGTANSGNTIYF,TGTGCCAGCAGCGTAGGCGGGACAGCTAACTCTGGAAACACCATATATTTT
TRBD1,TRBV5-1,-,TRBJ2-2,CASSTTGTGGGELFF,TGCGCCAGCAGCACAACCGGGACAGGGGGCGGGGAGCTGTTTTTT
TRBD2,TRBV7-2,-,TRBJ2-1,CASKGTSGTLYEQFF,TGTGCCAGCAAGGGGACTAGCGGGACACTATATGAGCAGTTCTTC
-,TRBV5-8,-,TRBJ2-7,CASSVARAQYF,TGTGCCAGCAGCGTAGCGCGGGCGCAGTACTTC
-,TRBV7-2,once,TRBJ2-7,CASRGTKGTYEQYF,TGTGCCAGCAGGGGGACAAAAGGGACCTACGAGCAGTACTTC
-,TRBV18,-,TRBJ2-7,CASSPRFLPYEQYF,TGTGCCAGCTCGCCGCGATTTCTACCCTACGAGCAGTACTTC
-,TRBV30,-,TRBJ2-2,CALTLLGGELFF,TGTGCCTTGACACTCCTCGGAGGGGAGCTGTTTTTT
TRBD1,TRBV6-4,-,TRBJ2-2,CASSPTGEDTGELFF,TGTGCCAGCAGCCCGACAGGGGAAGACACCGGGGAGCTGTTTTTT
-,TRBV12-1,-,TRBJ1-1,CASDRVIGCGTEAFF,TGTGCCAGCGACAGGGTTATTGGCTGTGGCACTGAAGCTTTCTTT
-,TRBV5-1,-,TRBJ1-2,CASSPEVGVYGYTF,TGCGCCAGCAGCCCGGAGGTGGGTGTCTATGGCTACACCTTC
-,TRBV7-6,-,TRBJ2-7,CASSRSSGTLSYEQYF,TGTGCCAGCAGCCGTTCCTCAGGGACTCTCTCCTACGAGCAGTACTTC
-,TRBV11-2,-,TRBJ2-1,CASSYSSSYNEQFF,TGTGCCAGCAGCTACAGTAGCTCCTACAATGAGCAGTTCTTC
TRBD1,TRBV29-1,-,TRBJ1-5,CSTRTGVGQPQHF,TGCAGCACCCGGACAGGGGTTGGTCAGCCCCAGCATTTT
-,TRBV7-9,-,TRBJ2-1,CASSRDVFSGVKNNEQFF,TGTGCCAGCAGCCGTGATGTTTTTTCTGGAGTGAAGAACAATGAGCAGTTCTTC
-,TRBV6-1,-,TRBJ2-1,CASSEWHNEQFF,TGTGCCAGCAGTGAATGGCACAATGAGCAGTTCTTC
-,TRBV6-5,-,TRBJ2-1,CASTPRRGSLFQFF,TGTGCCAGCACCCCCCGCAGAGGTAGTCTCTTTCAGTTCTTC
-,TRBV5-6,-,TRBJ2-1,CASSPTGREQFF,TGTGCCAGCAGCCCGACGGGGAGGGAGCAGTTCTTC
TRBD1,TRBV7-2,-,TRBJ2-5,CASSRTGAETQYF,TGTGCCAGCAGCCGGACAGGTGCAGAGACCCAGTACTTC
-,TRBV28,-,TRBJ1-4,CASSFGVGGEKLFF,TGTGCCAGCAGTTTTGGGGTTGGAGGTGAAAAACTGTTTTTT
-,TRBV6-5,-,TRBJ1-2,CASSYSSTINYGYTF,TGTGCCAGCAGTTACTCGAGTACTATTAACTATGGCTACACCTTC
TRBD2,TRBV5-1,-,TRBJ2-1,CASSDGLGPNEQFF,TGCGCCAGCAGCGACGGACTAGGCCCCAATGAGCAGTTCTTC
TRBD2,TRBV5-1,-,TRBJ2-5,CASKRLAGVQETQYF,TGCGCCTCCAAACGGCTAGCGGGGGTCCAAGAGACCCAGTACTTC
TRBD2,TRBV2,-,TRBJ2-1,CASSVTSGRVGEQFF,TGTGCCAGCAGTGTGACTAGCGGGAGGGTTGGTGAGCAGTTCTTC
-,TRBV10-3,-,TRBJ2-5,CAISASLWETQYF,TGTGCCATCAGTGCTAGTTTGTGGGAGACCCAGTACTTC
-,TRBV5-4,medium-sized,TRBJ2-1,CASSLATYNEQFF,TGTGCCAGCAGCTTGGCAACATACAATGAGCAGTTCTTC
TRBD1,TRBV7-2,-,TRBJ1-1,CASSPGQGNTEAFF,TGTGCCAGCAGCCCGGGACAGGGGAACACTGAAGCTTTCTTT
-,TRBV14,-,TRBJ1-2,CASSQIRGYGYTF,TGTGCCAGCAGCCAAATCAGGGGTTATGGCTACACCTTC
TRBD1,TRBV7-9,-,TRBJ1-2,CASSLPPGGGGYTF,TGTGCCAGCAGCTTACCCCCGGGAGGGGGCGGCTACACCTTC
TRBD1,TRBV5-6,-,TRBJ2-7,CASSREPGQGFYEQYF,TGTGCCAGCAGCCGGGAACCGGGACAGGGCTTTTACGAGCAGTACTTC
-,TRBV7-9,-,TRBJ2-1,CASNFNLASFNEQFF,TGTGCCAGCAATTTCAACCTAGCTTCTTTCAATGAGCAGTTCTTC
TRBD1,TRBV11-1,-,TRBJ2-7,CASSQQGDYEQYF,TGTGCCAGCAGCCAACAGGGGGACTACGAGCAGTACTTC
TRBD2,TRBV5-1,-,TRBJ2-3,CASSSGGLAGITDTQYF,TGCGCCAGCAGCTCCGGGGGGCTAGCGGGGATCACAGATACGCAGTATTTT
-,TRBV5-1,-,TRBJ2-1,CASSQRNEQFF,TGCGCCAGCAGCCAGCGGAATGAGCAGTTCTTC
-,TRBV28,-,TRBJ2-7,CASSPAAYEQYF,TGTGCCAGCAGTCCCGCGGCCTACGAGCAGTACTTC
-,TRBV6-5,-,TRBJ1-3,CASLGGSGNTIYF,TGTGCCAGTCTAGGGGGCTCTGGAAACACCATATATTTT
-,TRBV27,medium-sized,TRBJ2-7,CASSSVRYPRREQYF,TGTGCCAGCAGCAGCGTCCGCTACCCTCGGAGGGAGCAGTACTTC
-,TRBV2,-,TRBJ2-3,CASSEEGASTDTQYF,TGTGCCAGCAGTGAAGAGGGAGCTAGCACAGATACGCAGTATTTT
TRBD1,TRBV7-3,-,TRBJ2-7,CASSPDRGYGEQYF,TGTGCCAGCAGCCCAGACAGGGGGTATGGCGAGCAGTACTTC
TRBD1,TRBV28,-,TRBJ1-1,CASSSGQAPNTEAFF,TGTGCCAGCAGTTCGGGACAGGCTCCGAACACTGAAGCTTTCTTT
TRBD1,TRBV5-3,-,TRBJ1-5,CARSLVSSTWGTESNQPQHF,TGTGCCAGAAGCTTGGTCTCCTCCACGTGGGGGACAGAGAGCAATCAGCCCCAGCATTTT
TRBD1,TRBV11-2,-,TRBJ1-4,CASSRDRGDEKLFF,TGTGCCAGCAGCCGGGACAGGGGGGATGAAAAACTGTTTTTT
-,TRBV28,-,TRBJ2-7,CASSNGDSTKQYF,TGTGCCAGCAGTAACGGGGACTCCACCAAGCAGTACTTC
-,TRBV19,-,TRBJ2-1,CASRRRGGTSTGNEQFF,TGTGCCAGTAGGCGTAGGGGAGGAACTAGCACAGGCAATGAGCAGTTCTTC
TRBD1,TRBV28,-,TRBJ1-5,CASSFLQGGQPQHF,TGTGCCAGCAGTTTTTTACAGGGGGGGCAGCCCCAGCATTTT
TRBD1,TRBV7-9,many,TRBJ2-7,CASSQNDRGRRYF,TGTGCCAGCAGCCAAAACGACAGGGGTCGTAGGTACTTC
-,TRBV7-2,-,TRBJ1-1,CASSRETVPDLNTEAFF,TGTGCCAGCAGCCGTGAGACAGTGCCAGATCTGAACACTGAAGCTTTCTTT
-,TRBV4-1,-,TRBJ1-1,CASSYGRNTEAFF,TGCGCCAGCAGTTACGGGAGGAACACTGAAGCTTTCTTT
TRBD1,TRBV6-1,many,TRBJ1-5,CASSQEAGQGYQPQHF,TGTGCCAGCAGTCAAGAGGCGGGACAGGGTTATCAGCCCCAGCATTTT
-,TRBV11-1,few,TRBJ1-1,CASSLGRGLTEAFF,TGTGCCAGCAGCTTAGGAAGGGGCCTCACTGAAGCTTTCTTT
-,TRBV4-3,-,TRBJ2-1,CASSQDGGAYNEQFF,TGCGCCAGCAGTCAGGACGGGGGAGCCTACAATGAGCAGTTCTTC
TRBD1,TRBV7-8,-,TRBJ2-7,CASSLADRGYEQYF,TGTGCCAGCAGCTTAGCGGACAGGGGCTACGAGCAGTACTTC
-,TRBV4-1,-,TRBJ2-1,CASSQVALPYNEQFF,TGCGCCAGCAGCCAAGTAGCGTTACCCTACAATGAGCAGTTCTTC
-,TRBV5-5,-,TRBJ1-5,CASSLDSIFIDNQPQHF,TGTGCCAGCAGCTTGGACTCTATCTTTATTGACAATCAGCCCCAGCATTTT
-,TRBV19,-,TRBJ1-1,CASQRPGHRNTEAFF,TGTGCCAGTCAGAGACCGGGACATCGGAACACTGAAGCTTTCTTT